What follows describes a single T cell receptor beta chain. As yet, its antigen is unknown. The data derive from a study of cytomegalovirus exposure and HLA in healthy donors. Repertoires were generated with immunoSEQ multiplex PCR, while TCRdb's copy carries only in-frame clones and drops some. The sample contains about 170,000 clones, roughly 96% of which appear only once. Study observations and caveats: The majority of TCR sequences were rare, yet some public TCRs appeared in many donors.

The TCR was taken from a woman younger than 30 in good health and CMV-seronegative. The specimen sequenced was PBMCs.

The CDR3 bases are TGTGCCAGCAGTGAAGCAGATCTTCGGGGTTTTTTAGGCACAGATACGCAGTATTTT. Protein sequence: CASSEADLRGFLGTDTQYF. This sequence joins TRBV6-1 and TRBJ2-3, with D tentatively TRBD2 (5 bases). V was cut by 0 bases and J by 1 base, with 20 bases left in between. Germline assignment: CDR1 MNHNS and CDR2 SASEGT. The CDR3 runs to 19 residues.